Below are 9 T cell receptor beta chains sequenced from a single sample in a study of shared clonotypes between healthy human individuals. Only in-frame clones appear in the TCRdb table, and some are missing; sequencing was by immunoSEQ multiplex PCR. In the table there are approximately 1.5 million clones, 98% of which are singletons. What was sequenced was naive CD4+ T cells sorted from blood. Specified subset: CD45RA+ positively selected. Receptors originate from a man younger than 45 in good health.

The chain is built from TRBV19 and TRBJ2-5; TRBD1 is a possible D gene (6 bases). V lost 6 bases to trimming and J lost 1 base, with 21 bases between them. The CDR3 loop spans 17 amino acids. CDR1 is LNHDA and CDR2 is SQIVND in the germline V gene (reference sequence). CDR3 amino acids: CASSPRQDPTFQETQYF. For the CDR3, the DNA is TGTGCCAGTAGCCCCCGACAGGATCCGACCTTCCAAGAGACCCAGTACTTC.

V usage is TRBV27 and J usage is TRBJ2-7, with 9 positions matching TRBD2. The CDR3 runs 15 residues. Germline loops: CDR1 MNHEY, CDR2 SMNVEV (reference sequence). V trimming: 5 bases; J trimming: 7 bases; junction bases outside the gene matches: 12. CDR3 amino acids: CASSLLPGLAGEQYF. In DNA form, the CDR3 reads TGTGCCAGCAGTCTACTACCGGGACTAGCCGGGGAGCAGTACTTC.

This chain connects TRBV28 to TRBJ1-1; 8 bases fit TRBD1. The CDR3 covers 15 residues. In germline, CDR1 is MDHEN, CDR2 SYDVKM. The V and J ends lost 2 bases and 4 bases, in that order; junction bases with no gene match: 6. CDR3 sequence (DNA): TGTGCCAGCAGTTTACTGACAGGGGTGGGCACTGAAGCTTTCTTT. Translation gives CASSLLTGVGTEAFF.

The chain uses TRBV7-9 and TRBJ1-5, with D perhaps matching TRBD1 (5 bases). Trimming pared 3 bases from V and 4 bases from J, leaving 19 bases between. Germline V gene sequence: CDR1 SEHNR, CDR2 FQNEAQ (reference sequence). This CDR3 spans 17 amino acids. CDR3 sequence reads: CASSLGPDSLGNQPQHF. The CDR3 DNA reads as TGTGCCAGCAGCTTGGGACCTGACAGCCTGGGGAATCAGCCCCAGCATTTT.

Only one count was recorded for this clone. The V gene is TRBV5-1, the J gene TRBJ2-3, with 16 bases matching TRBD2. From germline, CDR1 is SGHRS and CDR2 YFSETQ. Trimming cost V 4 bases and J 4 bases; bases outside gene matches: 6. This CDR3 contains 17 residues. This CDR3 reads CASSARGTSGRADTQYF. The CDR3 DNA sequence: TGCGCCAGCAGCGCCAGAGGGACTAGCGGGAGGGCAGATACGCAGTATTTT.

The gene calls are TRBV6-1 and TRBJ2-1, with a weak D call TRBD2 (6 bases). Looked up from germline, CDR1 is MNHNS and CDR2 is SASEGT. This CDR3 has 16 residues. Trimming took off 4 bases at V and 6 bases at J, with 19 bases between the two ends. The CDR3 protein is CASSVTTGALPNEQFF. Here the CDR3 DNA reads TGTGCCAGCAGTGTCACCACGGGAGCCCTCCCCAATGAGCAGTTCTTC.

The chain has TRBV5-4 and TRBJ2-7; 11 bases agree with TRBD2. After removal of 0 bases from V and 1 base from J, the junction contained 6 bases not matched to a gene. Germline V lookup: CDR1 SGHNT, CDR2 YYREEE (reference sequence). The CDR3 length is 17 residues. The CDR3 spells CASSLEPTSGTSYEQYF. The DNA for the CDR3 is TGTGCCAGCAGCTTGGAGCCGACTAGCGGGACTTCCTACGAGCAGTACTTC.

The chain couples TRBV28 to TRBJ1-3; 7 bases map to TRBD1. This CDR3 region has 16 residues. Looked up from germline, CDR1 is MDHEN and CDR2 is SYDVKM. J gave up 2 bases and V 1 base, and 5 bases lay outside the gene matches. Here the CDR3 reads CASSLLTGETGNTIYF. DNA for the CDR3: TGTGCCAGCAGTTTATTAACAGGGGAAACTGGAAACACCATATATTTT.

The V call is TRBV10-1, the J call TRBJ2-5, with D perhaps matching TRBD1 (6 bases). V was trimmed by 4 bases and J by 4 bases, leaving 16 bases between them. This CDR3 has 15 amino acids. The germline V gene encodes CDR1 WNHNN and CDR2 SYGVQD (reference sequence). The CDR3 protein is CASSVRTGMGETQYF. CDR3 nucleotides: TGCGCCAGCAGTGTGAGAACAGGGATGGGAGAGACCCAGTACTTC.